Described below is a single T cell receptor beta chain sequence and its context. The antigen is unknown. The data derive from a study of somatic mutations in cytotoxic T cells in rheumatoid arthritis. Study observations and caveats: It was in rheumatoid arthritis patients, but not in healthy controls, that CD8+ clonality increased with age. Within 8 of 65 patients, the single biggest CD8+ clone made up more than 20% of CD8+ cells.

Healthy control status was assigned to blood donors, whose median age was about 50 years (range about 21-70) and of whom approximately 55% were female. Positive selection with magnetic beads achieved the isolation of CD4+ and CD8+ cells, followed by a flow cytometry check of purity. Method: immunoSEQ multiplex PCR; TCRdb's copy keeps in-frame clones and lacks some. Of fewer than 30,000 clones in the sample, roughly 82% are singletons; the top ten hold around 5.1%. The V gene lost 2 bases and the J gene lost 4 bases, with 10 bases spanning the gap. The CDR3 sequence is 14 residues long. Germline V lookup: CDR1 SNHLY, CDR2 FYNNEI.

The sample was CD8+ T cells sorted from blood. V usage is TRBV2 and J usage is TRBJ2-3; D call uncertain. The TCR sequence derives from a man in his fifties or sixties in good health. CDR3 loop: CASSEWKVADTQYF. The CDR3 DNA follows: TGTGCCAGCAGTGAATGGAAGGTGGCAGATACGCAGTATTTT.